This entry lists 18 T cell receptor beta chains sequenced from one sample in a study of shared clonotypes between healthy human individuals. Naive CD8 populations comprised CD45RO-negative cells positively selected for CCR7, excluding terminally differentiated effector memory CD45RA+ cells. Some clones are missing from TCRdb's copy, which holds only in-frame ones; the method was immunoSEQ multiplex PCR. This sample has millions of clones, with approximately 95% found just once. The sequencing sample was made of naive CD8+ T cells sorted from blood. All receptors derive from a man between 18 and 35 years old in good health.

Remarks on this clone: One end of the junction fails to match germline, which may point to a read error. The rearrangement links TRBV7-7 to TRBJ2-1, with 9 bases matching TRBD1. Germline values: CDR1 SSHAT, CDR2 FNYEAQ (reference sequence). CDR3 length: 14 residues. CDR3 amino acids: CASSRTGDYNEQFF. The CDR3, as DNA: TGTGCTAGCAGCCGGACAGGGGACTACAATGAGCAGTTCTTC.

V is TRBV7-2 and J is TRBJ2-7; 8 nucleotides agree with TRBD2. The CDR3 loop spans 14 amino acids. Per the germline V gene, CDR1 is SGHTA and CDR2 is FQGNSA. V lost 3 bases, J lost 7 bases, and 8 bases stayed unmatched. The DNA for the CDR3 is TGTGCCAGCAGCTTGGTAGCGGGGCCCGGGGAGCAGTACTTC. Its translation: CASSLVAGPGEQYF.

This clone was seen only once. The rearrangement uses TRBV29-1 and TRBJ2-7; no reliable D call. The germline V and J ends were trimmed by 1 base and 2 bases, with 6 bases remaining between them. The CDR3 runs 12 residues. Germline values: CDR1 SQVTM, CDR2 ANQGSEA. As DNA, the CDR3 is TGCAGCGTTGAAGCAGATACCTACGAGCAGTACTTC. Protein: CSVEADTYEQYF.

Regarding this clone: The same CDR3 also results from other DNA sequences found in this sample. J is TRBJ2-7 and V is TRBV4-1; D may be TRBD2 (5 bases). Trimming left V 2 bases short and J 0 bases short, with 8 bases between. Germline lookup yields CDR1 MGHRA and CDR2 YSYEKL. The CDR3 runs to 14 residues. CDR3 residues: CASSQSGSSYEQYF. The CDR3 bases are TGCGCCAGCAGCCAAAGTGGGAGCTCCTACGAGCAGTACTTC.

This clone is a singleton in its sample. The CDR3: CSVVDATGYEQYF. CDR3 nucleotides: TGCAGCGTTGTTGACGCGACAGGCTACGAGCAGTACTTC. V usage is TRBV29-1 and J usage is TRBJ2-7, with D perhaps matching TRBD1 (6 bases). Deletions cut 4 bases from V and 3 bases from J, with 13 bases between. Germline values: CDR1 SQVTM, CDR2 ANQGSEA. The CDR3 totals 13 residues.

The V gene is TRBV5-1, the J gene TRBJ2-3, with D maybe TRBD2 (5 bases). CDR3 length equals 14 residues. Germline assignment: CDR1 SGHRS and CDR2 YFSETQ. Trimming stripped 0 bases from V and 1 base from J, with 6 bases between. The CDR3 region is CASSLGTRTDTQYF. The CDR3 DNA reads TGCGCCAGCAGCTTGGGGACTCGCACAGATACGCAGTATTTT.

The chain couples TRBV10-3 to TRBJ1-6, with 7 bases lining up with TRBD1. The germline V gene has CDR1 ENHRY and CDR2 SYGVKD. The CDR3 consists of 13 residues. Trimming took 6 bases from V and 8 from J; bases not matched to a gene: 4. The CDR3: CAIRLDRDSPLHF. DNA for the CDR3: TGTGCCATCAGACTTGACAGGGATTCACCCCTCCACTTT.

V usage is TRBV7-3 and J usage is TRBJ2-7; 7 bases line up with TRBD2. Per the germline V gene, CDR1 is SGHTA and CDR2 is FQGTGA. The CDR3 consists of 14 residues. V shed 3 bases and J 7 bases; nucleotides not matched to a gene: 9. The CDR3 sequence: CASSLEARGGEQYF. In DNA, the CDR3 is TGTGCCAGCAGCTTGGAGGCCCGGGGAGGGGAGCAGTACTTC.

The CDR3 protein is CASSQEARGGELFF. The CDR3 DNA reads as TGCGCCAGCAGCCAAGAGGCAAGGGGCGGGGAGCTGTTTTTT. This chain links TRBV4-1 with TRBJ2-2, with TRBD1 as a possible D gene (5 bases). V dropped 0 bases and J dropped 7 bases, with 9 bases sitting between them. CDR1 MGHRA and CDR2 YSYEKL come from the germline V gene. This CDR3 comprises 14 residues.

The V call is TRBV2, the J call TRBJ2-7; TRBD2 aligns across 8 bases. Germline CDR1 and CDR2: SNHLY and FYNNEI. The V segment lost 2 bases and the J segment 3 bases; nucleotides outside the gene matches: 6. The CDR3 runs 15 residues. In DNA form, the CDR3 reads TGTGCCAGCAGTGAAAGCGGGAGTGAATACTACGAGCAGTACTTC. Translated, it gives CASSESGSEYYEQYF. The complete variable domain, with remaining parts taken from reference TRBV2 and TRBJ2-7, reads EPEVTQTPSHQVTQMGQEVILRCVPISNHLYFYWYRQILGQKVEFLVSFYNNEISEKSEIFDDQFSVERPDGSNFTLKIRSTKLEDSAMYFCASSESGSEYYEQYFGPGTRLTVT.

Points on this clone: A read error may be the cause here, since a much bigger clone is one base away. Different DNA sequences within this sample yield the same CDR3. V is TRBV5-6 and J is TRBJ2-7, with unresolved D. CDR1 SGHDT and CDR2 YYEEEE come from the germline V gene. The ends were cut back, 2 bases at V and 5 bases at J, with 5 bases in the middle. This CDR3 has 11 amino acids. CDR3 loop: CASSLGHEQYF. CDR3 nucleotides: TGTGCCAGCAGCTTAGGCCACGAGCAGTACTTC.

The chain recombines TRBV1 with TRBJ2-1; no check of the table's D call, TRBD1, against the DNA was made. TRBV1 is annotated as a pseudogene. The CDR3 has 16 residues. The CDR3 loop reads CTSSHCSGTSYNEQFF. The DNA for the CDR3 is TGCACCAGCAGCCATTGCTCAGGAACCTCCTACAATGAGCAGTTCTTC.

Remarks on this clone: The same CDR3 also results from other DNA sequences found in this sample. The chain uses TRBV6-5 and TRBJ2-7; the D gene is possibly TRBD1 (6 bases). V shed 2 bases and J shed 0 bases, with 8 bases lying between them. The CDR3 is 14 residues long. Germline-derived CDR1 and CDR2 are MNHEY and SVGAGI. The CDR3 sequence is CASSYTDSSYEQYF. DNA for the CDR3: TGTGCCAGCAGTTACACGGACAGCTCCTACGAGCAGTACTTC.

V is TRBV11-2 and J is TRBJ1-1, with D perhaps matching TRBD1 (5 bases). Between the trimmed V and J ends, which lost 3 bases and 6 bases, there was a span of 11 bases. The CDR3 is made up of 13 amino acids. Germline V gives CDR1 SGHAT, CDR2 FQNNGV. The CDR3 loop reads CASSFERGAEAFF. The CDR3 DNA is TGTGCCAGCAGCTTTGAAAGGGGAGCTGAAGCTTTCTTT.

The rearrangement joins TRBV2 to TRBJ2-7; D is perhaps TRBD2 (5 bases). Trimming pared 7 bases from V and 2 bases from J, leaving 15 bases between. The CDR3 loop spans 14 amino acids. Germline-derived CDR1 and CDR2 are SNHLY and FYNNEI. CDR3 protein: CASMTLLGAYEQYF. The CDR3 coding sequence is TGTGCCAGCATGACACTCCTGGGAGCCTACGAGCAGTACTTC.

For this clone: This may stem from a read error, because a much larger clone lies one nucleotide away. This sample includes further DNA sequences coding for the same CDR3. The chain recombines TRBV30 with TRBJ1-1; D gene uncertain. The CDR3 has 12 amino acids. With 0 bases removed from V and 2 bases from J, the gap between germline ends came to 4 bases. Per germline, CDR1 GTSNPN and CDR2 SVGIG (reference sequence). In DNA form, the CDR3 reads TGTGCCTGGAGTGTAGGCAACACTGAAGCTTTCTTT. Translating it yields CAWSVGNTEAFF.

This chain links TRBV5-6 with TRBJ2-7; no firm D call. Trimming cost V 0 bases and J 5 bases, with 12 bases left between them. CDR1 and CDR2 (germline): SGHDT, YYEEEE. The CDR3 is 14 amino acids. The CDR3 spells CASSLGLLLDEQYF. DNA for the CDR3: TGTGCCAGCAGCTTGGGACTCCTCCTCGACGAGCAGTACTTC.

Remarks on this clone: Sequence at one end of the junction differs from germline and may be a read error. The V call is TRBV7-7, the J call TRBJ1-6; a possible D gene is TRBD1 (6 bases). The germline V gene has CDR1 SSHAT and CDR2 FNYEAQ (reference sequence). The CDR3 totals 14 residues. CDR3 nucleotide sequence: TGTGCTAGCAGCTTAGGGGGAACGGACTCACCCCTCCACTTT. Translation gives CASSLGGTDSPLHF.